This T cell receptor (beta chain) was obtained from a study of blood T cell repertoires in COVID-19. Whole-study context: T cells, B-cell-depleted T cells, or PBMCs provided the cDNA or gDNA that served as material.

Enrolled during active infection, Seattle patients were then followed longitudinally. V lost 7 bases, J lost 4 bases, and 16 bases lay in between. Germline CDR1 reads SQVTM; CDR2 reads ANQGSEA. CDR3 size: 13 residues. Source study methods: Estimation of nucleated cell counts was performed using reference gene primer amplification. This table comes from immunoSEQ multiplex PCR, and its TCRdb copy is limited to in-frame clones, with some not included. The DNA gave D and trimming, while V, J and clone size come from that table. The table includes roughly 250,000 clones, about 86% detected once. The receptor comes from a woman aged 25 to 45 with COVID-19, enrolled during active disease. V and J are TRBV29-1 and TRBJ1-1, with D possibly TRBD1 on 6 matching bases. The sample taken for sequencing was peripheral blood. Written as DNA, the CDR3 is TGCAGCGCGGCCCCCCAGGGGCCCACTGAAGCTTTCTTT. This encodes CSAAPQGPTEAFF.